This T cell receptor (beta chain) comes out of a study of blood T cells in healthy people across ages. The CDR3 sequence is 16 residues long. After removal of 0 bases from V and 4 bases from J, the junction contained 3 bases not matched to a gene. The germline CDR1 and CDR2 sequences are SGHRS and YFSETQ. With a J-beta primer mix and a sample-barcoded 5' primer, a second PCR ran 7 to 11 cycles. TCRdb reprocessed the 5' RACE reads with MiXCR, giving one entry per CDR3 protein. The sample carries approximately 1.5 million distinct CDR3 sequences, about 42% recorded once. The sample comprised blood. The chain links TRBV5-1 to TRBJ2-1; 11 bases align to TRBD2. This TCR was recovered from a woman younger than 35 in good health. This CDR3 reads CASSLAPSGGYNEQFF. CDR3 bases: TGCGCCAGCAGCTTGGCCCCTAGCGGGGGGTACAATGAGCAGTTCTTC. The whole variable domain, remainder taken from reference TRBV5-1 and TRBJ2-1, is KAGVTQTPRYLIKTRGQQVTLSCSPISGHRSVSWYQQTPGQGLQFLFEYFSETQRNKGNFPGRFSGRQFSNSRSEMNVSTLELGDSALYLCASSLAPSGGYNEQFFGPGTRLTVL.